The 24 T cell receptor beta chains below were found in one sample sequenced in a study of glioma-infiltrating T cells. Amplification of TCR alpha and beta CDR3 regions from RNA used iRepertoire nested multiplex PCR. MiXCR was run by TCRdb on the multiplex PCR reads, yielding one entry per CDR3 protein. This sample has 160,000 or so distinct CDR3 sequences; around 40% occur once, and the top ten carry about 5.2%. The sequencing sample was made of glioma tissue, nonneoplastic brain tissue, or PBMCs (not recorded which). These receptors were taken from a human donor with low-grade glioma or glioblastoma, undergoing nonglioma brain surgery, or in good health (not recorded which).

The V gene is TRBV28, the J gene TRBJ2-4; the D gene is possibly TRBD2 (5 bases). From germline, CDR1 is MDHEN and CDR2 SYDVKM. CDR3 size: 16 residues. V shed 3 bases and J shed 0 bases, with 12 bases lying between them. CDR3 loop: CASSFPGSGAKNIQYF. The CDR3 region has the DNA TGTGCCAGCAGTTTCCCCGGAAGCGGAGCCAAAAACATTCAGTACTTC.

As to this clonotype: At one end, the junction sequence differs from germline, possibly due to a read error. This CDR3 reads CDSSLGTAQGLGTQYF. DNA of the CDR3: TGTGACAGCAGCTTAGGAACGGCCCAGGGGTTAGGGACCCAGTACTTC. The chain couples TRBV7-6 to TRBJ2-5; possible D gene TRBD1, 6 bases. CDR1 SGHVS and CDR2 FNYEAQ come from the germline V gene. The CDR3 is 16 amino acids. The full variable domain, in which reference TRBV7-6 and TRBJ2-5 provide the parts outside the CDR3, is GAGVSQSPRYKVTKRGQDVALRCDPISGHVSLYWYRQALGQGPEFLTYFNYEAQQDKSGLPNDRFSAERPEGSISTLTIQRTEQRDSAMYRCDSSLGTAQGLGTQYFGPGTRLLVL.

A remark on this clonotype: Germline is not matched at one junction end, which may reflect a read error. The CDR3 region is CASSRNGDTKYF. The CDR3 DNA sequence: TGTGCCAGCAGCCGGAACGGTGATACGAAGTATTTT. The chain employs TRBV6-5 and TRBJ2-3, with D unclear. The germline V gene has CDR1 MNHEY and CDR2 SVGAGI. The CDR3 runs to 12 residues.

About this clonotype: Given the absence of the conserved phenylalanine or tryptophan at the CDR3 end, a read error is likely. The CDR3 sequence is CSAGGQRNTEAFS. In DNA, the CDR3 is TGCAGTGCTGGGGGACAGCGGAACACTGAAGCTTTCTCT. The chain combines TRBV20-1 with TRBJ1-1, with 7 bases matching TRBD1. Germline V gives CDR1 DFQATT, CDR2 SNEGSKA (reference sequence). The CDR3 loop spans 13 amino acids. V lost 5 bases to trimming and J lost 1 base; unmatched junction nucleotides: 4.

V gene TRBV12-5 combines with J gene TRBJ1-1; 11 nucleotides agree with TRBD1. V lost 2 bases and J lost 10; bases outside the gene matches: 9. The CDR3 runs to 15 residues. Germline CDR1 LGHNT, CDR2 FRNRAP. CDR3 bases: TGTGCTAGTGGTTTGAACCCGGGACAGGGGGACGCAGCTTTCTTT. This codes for CASGLNPGQGDAAFF. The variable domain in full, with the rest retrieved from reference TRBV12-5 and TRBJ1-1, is DARVTQTPRHKVTEMGQEVTMRCQPILGHNTVFWYRQTMMQGLELLAYFRNRAPLDDSGMPKDRFSAEMPDATLATLKIQPSEPRDSAVYFCASGLNPGQGDAAFFGQGTRLTVV.

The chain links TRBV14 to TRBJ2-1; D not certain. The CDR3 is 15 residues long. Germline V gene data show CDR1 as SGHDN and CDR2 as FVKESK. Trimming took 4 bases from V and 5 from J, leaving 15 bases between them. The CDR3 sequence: CASSRTSLNNNEQFF. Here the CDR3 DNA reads TGTGCCAGCAGCCGCACTTCCTTAAACAACAATGAGCAGTTCTTC.

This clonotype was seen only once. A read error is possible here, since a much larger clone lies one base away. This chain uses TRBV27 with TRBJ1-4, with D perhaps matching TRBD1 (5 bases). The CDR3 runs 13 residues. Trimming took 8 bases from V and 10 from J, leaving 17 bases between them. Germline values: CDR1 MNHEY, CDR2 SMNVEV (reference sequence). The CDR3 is CASVATTGGKLFF. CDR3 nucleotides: TGTGCCAGCGTTGCAACTACAGGAGGAAAACTGTTTTTT.

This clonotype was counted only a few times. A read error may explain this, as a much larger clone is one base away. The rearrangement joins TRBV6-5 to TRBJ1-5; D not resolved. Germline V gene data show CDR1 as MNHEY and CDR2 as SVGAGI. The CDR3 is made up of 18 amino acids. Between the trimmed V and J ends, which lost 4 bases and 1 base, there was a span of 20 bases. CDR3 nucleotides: TGTGCCAGCAGTTCCGAAAGGCCCCCGCCGCGCAGCAATCAGCCCCAGCATTTT. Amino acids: CASSSERPPPRSNQPQHF.

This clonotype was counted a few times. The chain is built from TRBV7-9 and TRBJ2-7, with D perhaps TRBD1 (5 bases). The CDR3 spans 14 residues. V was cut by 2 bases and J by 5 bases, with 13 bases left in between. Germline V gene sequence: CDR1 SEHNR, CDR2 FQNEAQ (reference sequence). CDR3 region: CASSLRQPGDEQYF. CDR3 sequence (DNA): TGTGCCAGCAGCTTACGACAGCCAGGCGACGAGCAGTACTTC.

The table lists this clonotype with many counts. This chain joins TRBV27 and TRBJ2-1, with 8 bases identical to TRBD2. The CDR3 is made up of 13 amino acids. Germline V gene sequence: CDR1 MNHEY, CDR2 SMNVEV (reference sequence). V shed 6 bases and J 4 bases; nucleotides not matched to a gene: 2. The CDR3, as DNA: TGTGCCAGCAGAGGCGGGAGGTACAATGAGCAGTTCTTC. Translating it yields CASRGGRYNEQFF.

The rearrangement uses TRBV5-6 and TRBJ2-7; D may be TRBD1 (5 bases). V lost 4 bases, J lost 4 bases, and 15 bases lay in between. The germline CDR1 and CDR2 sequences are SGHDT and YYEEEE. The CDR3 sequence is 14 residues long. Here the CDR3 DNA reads TGTGCCAGCAGCCCCTCAGGGCATCTATACGAGCAGTACTTC. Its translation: CASSPSGHLYEQYF.

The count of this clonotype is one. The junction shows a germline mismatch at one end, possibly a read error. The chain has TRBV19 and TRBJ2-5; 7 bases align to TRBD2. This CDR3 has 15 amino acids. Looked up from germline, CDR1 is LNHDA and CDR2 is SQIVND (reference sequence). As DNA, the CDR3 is TGTTCCAGTAGTAACCCCAAGCGGGGACAAGAGACCCAGTACTTC. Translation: CSSSNPKRGQETQYF.

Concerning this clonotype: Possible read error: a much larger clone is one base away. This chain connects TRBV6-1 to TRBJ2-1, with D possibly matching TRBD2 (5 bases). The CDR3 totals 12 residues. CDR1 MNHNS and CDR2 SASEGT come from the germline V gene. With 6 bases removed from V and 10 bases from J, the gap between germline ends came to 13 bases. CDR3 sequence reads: CASSHLAGEQFF. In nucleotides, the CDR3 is TGTGCCAGCAGCCACCTCGCGGGCGAGCAGTTCTTC.

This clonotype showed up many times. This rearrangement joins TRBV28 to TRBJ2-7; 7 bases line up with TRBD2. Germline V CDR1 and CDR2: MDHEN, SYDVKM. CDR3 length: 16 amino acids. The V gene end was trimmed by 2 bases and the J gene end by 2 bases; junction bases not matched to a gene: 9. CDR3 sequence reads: CASSLGHSGYAYEQYF. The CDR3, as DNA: TGTGCCAGCAGTTTAGGTCATAGCGGGTACGCCTACGAGCAGTACTTC.

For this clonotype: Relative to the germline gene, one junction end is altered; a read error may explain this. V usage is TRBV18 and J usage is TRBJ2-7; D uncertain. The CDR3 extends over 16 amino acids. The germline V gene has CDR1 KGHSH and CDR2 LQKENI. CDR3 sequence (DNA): TGTGCCAGCTCACCCGAGCTTCTAGAAAGCCCCTACGAGCAGTACTTT. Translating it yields CASSPELLESPYEQYF.

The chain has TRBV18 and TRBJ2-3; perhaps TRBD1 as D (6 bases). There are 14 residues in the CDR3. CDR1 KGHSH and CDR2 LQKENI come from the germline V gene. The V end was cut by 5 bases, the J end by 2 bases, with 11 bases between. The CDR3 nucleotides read TGTGCCAGCTCAAGAGGACAGAACACAGATACGCAGTATTTT. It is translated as CASSRGQNTDTQYF.

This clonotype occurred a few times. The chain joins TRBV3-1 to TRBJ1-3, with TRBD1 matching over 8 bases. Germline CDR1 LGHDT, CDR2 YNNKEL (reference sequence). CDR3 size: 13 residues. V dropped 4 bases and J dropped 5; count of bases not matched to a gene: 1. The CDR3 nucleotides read TGTGCCAGCAGCCGGGACAGGAGAAACACCATATATTTT. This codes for CASSRDRRNTIYF. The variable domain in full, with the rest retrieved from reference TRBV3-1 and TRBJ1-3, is DTAVSQTPKYLVTQMGNDKSIKCEQNLGHDTMYWYKQDSKKFLKIMFSYNNKELIINETVPNRFSPKSPDKAHLNLHINSLELGDSAVYFCASSRDRRNTIYFGEGSWLTVV.

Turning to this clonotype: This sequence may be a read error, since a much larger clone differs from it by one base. The CDR3 here is CASRYSGQTNQPQHF. CDR3 sequence (DNA): TGTGCCAGCAGATACTCGGGGCAGACCAATCAGCCCCAGCATTTT. V usage is TRBV3-1 and J usage is TRBJ1-5, with D possibly being TRBD1 (5 bases). The V gene's germline CDR1 is LGHDT and CDR2 YNNKEL (reference sequence). V dropped 6 bases and J dropped 3 bases, with 15 bases sitting between them. The CDR3 length is 15 residues. Supplemented by reference TRBV3-1 and TRBJ1-5, the full variable domain reads DTAVSQTPKYLVTQMGNDKSIKCEQNLGHDTMYWYKQDSKKFLKIMFSYNNKELIINETVPNRFSPKSPDKAHLNLHINSLELGDSAVYFCASRYSGQTNQPQHFGDGTRLSIL.

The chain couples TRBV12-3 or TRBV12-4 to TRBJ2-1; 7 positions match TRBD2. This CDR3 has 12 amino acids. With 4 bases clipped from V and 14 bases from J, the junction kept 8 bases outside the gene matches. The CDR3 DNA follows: TGTGCCAGCAGTTCGGTGGGAGGGAGGAAGTTCTTC. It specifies CASSSVGGRKFF.

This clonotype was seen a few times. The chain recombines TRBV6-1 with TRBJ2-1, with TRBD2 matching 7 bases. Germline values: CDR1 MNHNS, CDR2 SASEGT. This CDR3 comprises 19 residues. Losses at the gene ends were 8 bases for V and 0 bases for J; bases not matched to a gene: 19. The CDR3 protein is CASSYHAGEGLSSYNEQFF. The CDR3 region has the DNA TGTGCCAGCTCGTATCACGCGGGGGAGGGCCTGAGCTCCTACAATGAGCAGTTCTTC.

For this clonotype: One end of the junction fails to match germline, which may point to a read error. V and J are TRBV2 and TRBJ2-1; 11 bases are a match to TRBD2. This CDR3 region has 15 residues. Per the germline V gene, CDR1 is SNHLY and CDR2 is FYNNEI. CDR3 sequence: CASSEFSGRASEQSF. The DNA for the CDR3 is TGTGCCAGCAGTGAATTTAGCGGGAGGGCCAGTGAGCAGTCCTTC.

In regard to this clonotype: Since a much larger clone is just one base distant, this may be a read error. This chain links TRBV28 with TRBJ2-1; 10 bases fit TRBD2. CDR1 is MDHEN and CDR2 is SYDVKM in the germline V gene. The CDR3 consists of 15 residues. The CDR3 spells CARSLWTSGYNEQFF. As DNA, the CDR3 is TGTGCCAGAAGTTTATGGACTAGCGGTTACAATGAGCAGTTCTTC.

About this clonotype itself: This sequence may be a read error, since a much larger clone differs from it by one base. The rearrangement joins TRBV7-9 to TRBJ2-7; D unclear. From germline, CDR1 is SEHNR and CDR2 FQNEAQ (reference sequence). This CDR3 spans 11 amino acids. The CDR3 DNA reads TGTGCCTGCAGCCCCGTCTACGAGCAGTACTTC. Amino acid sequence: CACSPVYEQYF.

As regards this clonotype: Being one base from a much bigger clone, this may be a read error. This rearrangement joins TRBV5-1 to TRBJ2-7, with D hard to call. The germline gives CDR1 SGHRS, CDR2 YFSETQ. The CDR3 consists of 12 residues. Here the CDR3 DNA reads TGCGCCAGCAACTTGAACCGCTACGAGCAGTACTTC. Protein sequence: CASNLNRYEQYF.